The 25 T cell receptor beta chains below all came from one sample that was sequenced in a study of regulatory T cells in long-lasting Graves disease. Time point here: newly diagnosed GD, antithyroid drugs for less than 3 months. PBMC-extracted RNA yielded the TCR library. For TCR beta, libraries came from iRepertoire HTBI primers and Arm-PCR of CDR3 regions. TCRdb re-derived calls from the multiplex PCR reads in MiXCR, one entry per CDR3 protein. Of about 310,000 distinct CDR3 sequences in the sample, over 15% were seen once. The sequencing used peripheral blood mononuclear cells (PBMCs), collected at new diagnosis, from a patient treated with antithyroid drugs. These receptor sequences come from a female donor with Graves disease.

At least ten counts were recorded for this clonotype. This rearrangement joins TRBV29-1 to TRBJ1-2; TRBD1 might be the D (6 bases). V shed 4 bases and J shed 8 bases, with 11 bases lying between them. The CDR3 consists of 11 residues. CDR1 and CDR2 from the germline V gene are SQVTM and ANQGSEA. CDR3 DNA: TGCAGCGTTGTACAGGGCCGAGGCTACACCTTC. Translating it yields CSVVQGRGYTF.

The sample holds many counts of this clonotype. As DNA, the CDR3 is TGTGCCAGCAGTGACTGTATACAGATCTCTGGAAACACCATATATTTT. Amino acids: CASSDCIQISGNTIYF. The V and J genes are TRBV6-1 and TRBJ1-3; D unresolved. The CDR3 consists of 16 residues. Looked up from germline, CDR1 is MNHNS and CDR2 is SASEGT. Trimming removed 3 bases at V and 0 bases at J, with 12 bases between.

Many counts were recorded for this clonotype. The V call is TRBV5-4, the J call TRBJ2-7, with D tentatively TRBD1 (8 bases). This CDR3 is 13 amino acids long. V shed 4 bases and J shed 7 bases, with 15 bases lying between them. CDR1 is SGHNT, CDR2 YYREEE, per germline (reference sequence). CDR3 sequence: CASSLDRGGEQYF. The DNA for the CDR3 is TGTGCCAGCAGCCTTGACAGGGGAGGGGAGCAGTACTTC.

The chain combines TRBV7-9 with TRBJ2-1; D call uncertain. The CDR3 is 14 amino acids. Germline V CDR1 and CDR2: SEHNR, FQNEAQ (reference sequence). Trimming shortened V by 7 bases and J by 8 bases, and 18 bases separated the two germline ends. The CDR3 DNA reads TGTGCCAGCACCCAGTCAGTAGCTTGGGATGAGCAGTTCTTC. Amino acids: CASTQSVAWDEQFF.

As regards this clonotype: Given a far larger clone just one base away, this is likely a sequencing read error. The DNA is left out, because the CDR3 cannot be placed on it with certainty; the CDR3 is given as TCRdb lists it. J is TRBJ2-3 and V is TRBV3-1; TRBD1 is taken as the D call from the table, unchecked against the DNA. Termini included, the CDR3 measures 15 amino acids. The germline CDR1 and CDR2 sequences are LGHDT and YNNKEL (reference sequence). CDR3 protein: CASSLVGQGSDTRYF.

At least ten counts were recorded for this clonotype. The chain combines TRBV11-2 with TRBJ1-5; D gene uncertain. V was pared by 1 base and J by 0 bases, with 4 bases between. CDR3 length: 14 residues. Germline V CDR1 and CDR2: SGHAT, FQNNGV. This CDR3 is CASSLANSNQPQHF. The CDR3 DNA is TGTGCCAGCAGCTTAGCGAATAGCAATCAGCCCCAGCATTTT.

This clonotype was seen a handful of times. This sequence joins TRBV27 and TRBJ2-1; 11 nucleotides align to TRBD2. The ends lost 5 bases at V and 4 bases at J; junction bases unmatched: 4. Germline CDR1 reads MNHEY; CDR2 reads SMNVEV (reference sequence). This CDR3 spans 15 amino acids. The CDR3 spells CASSLIAGGYNEQFF. The DNA for the CDR3 is TGTGCCAGCAGTCTAATAGCGGGAGGGTACAATGAGCAGTTCTTC.

This clonotype was seen ten or more times. The genes are TRBV6-4 and TRBJ2-1; D perhaps matches TRBD2 (6 bases). Germline assignment: CDR1 MRHNA and CDR2 SNTAGT. The CDR3 loop spans 15 amino acids. V lost 2 bases to trimming and J lost 0 bases, with 8 bases between them. In nucleotides, the CDR3 is TGTGCCAGCAGTGACAGAGCGGGCTCCTACAATGAGCAGTTCTTC. It translates to CASSDRAGSYNEQFF.

This clonotype came up many times. The V call is TRBV20-1, the J call TRBJ2-3; tentatively, D is TRBD1 or TRBD2 (6 bases each). CDR1 and CDR2 from the germline V gene are DFQATT and SNEGSKA (reference sequence). V was cut by 3 bases and J by 3 bases, with 19 bases left in between. This CDR3 region has 16 residues. DNA of the CDR3: TGCAGTGCTAGGGACCCCAGGGGCGGGACTACAGATACGCAGTATTTT. Its protein product is CSARDPRGGTTDTQYF.

This clonotype occurred a few times. Since a much larger clone is just one base distant, this may be a read error. CDR3 coding DNA: TGTGCCGGCGTTCTAACCATTGGGGGGGTTGCGTACTTC. It codes for CAGVLTIGGVAYF. This chain links TRBV27 with TRBJ2-3; 7 nucleotides agree with TRBD2. The germline CDR1 and CDR2 sequences are MNHEY and SMNVEV (reference sequence). The CDR3 runs to 13 residues.

In its sample, this clonotype was seen many times. The genes are TRBV29-1 and TRBJ2-3; 8 bases are shared with TRBD2. With 7 bases clipped from V and 0 bases from J, the junction kept 12 bases outside the gene matches. Germline values: CDR1 SQVTM, CDR2 ANQGSEA. The CDR3 spans 16 residues. The DNA for the CDR3 is TGCAGCGCGACCGGAGGGTCTAGCGGGAGCACAGATACGCAGTATTTT. The encoded protein is CSATGGSSGSTDTQYF.

The CDR3, as DNA: TGTGCCTGGAGTACCGACATCGGCAATCAGCCCCAGCATTTT. Translating it yields CAWSTDIGNQPQHF. The rearrangement uses TRBV30 and TRBJ1-5; no clear D. Trimming removed 2 bases at V and 2 bases at J, with 10 bases between. Germline-derived CDR1 and CDR2 are GTSNPN and SVGIG (reference sequence). This CDR3 is 14 amino acids long.

This clonotype was detected only a few times. This chain connects TRBV3-1 to TRBJ1-2; no firm D call. Germline values: CDR1 LGHDT, CDR2 YNNKEL (reference sequence). The V end was cut by 0 bases, the J end by 8 bases, with 10 bases between. The CDR3 spans 13 residues. The CDR3 loop reads CASSQEVQRGYTF. CDR3 DNA sequence: TGTGCCAGCAGCCAAGAAGTACAGCGGGGCTACACCTTC. Supplemented by reference TRBV3-1 and TRBJ1-2, the full variable domain reads DTAVSQTPKYLVTQMGNDKSIKCEQNLGHDTMYWYKQDSKKFLKIMFSYNNKELIINETVPNRFSPKSPDKAHLNLHINSLELGDSAVYFCASSQEVQRGYTFGSGTRLTVV.

The CDR3 DNA sequence: TGTGCCAGCAGTAGTTCTAGCGGGAGGAATGAGCAGTTCTTC. Translating gives CASSSSSGRNEQFF. V and J are TRBV2 and TRBJ2-1, with 11 bases aligning to TRBD2. Germline CDR1 SNHLY, CDR2 FYNNEI. Losses at the gene ends were 5 bases for V and 7 bases for J; bases not matched to a gene: 4. The CDR3 spans 14 residues.

The chain carries TRBV7-8 and TRBJ2-1; TRBD2 aligns across 7 bases. Trimming removed 4 bases from V and 6 bases from J; junction bases left unmatched: 6. The CDR3 runs to 14 residues. The germline CDR1 and CDR2 sequences are SGHVS and FQNEAQ. The CDR3 here is CASSYRTRSNEQFF. The CDR3 DNA reads TGTGCCAGCAGCTACCGGACTAGGAGCAATGAGCAGTTCTTC.

J is TRBJ2-3 and V is TRBV30; the D gene is possibly TRBD1 (5 bases). The CDR3 contains 13 residues. The V gene lost 4 bases and the J gene lost 2 bases, with 10 bases spanning the gap. The germline V gene has CDR1 GTSNPN and CDR2 SVGIG (reference sequence). The CDR3 DNA follows: TGTGCCTGGACAGGGTTTAACACAGATACGCAGTATTTT. This encodes CAWTGFNTDTQYF.

Comment on this clonotype: A much more abundant neighbour one base away suggests this may be a read error. This CDR3 reads CASSWAPYEQYF. CDR3 bases: TGTGCCAGCAGTTGGGCGCCCTACGAGCAGTACTTC. The chain joins TRBV2 to TRBJ2-7; no reliable D call. In germline, CDR1 is SNHLY, CDR2 FYNNEI. The V end lost 5 bases, the J end lost 2 bases, and 7 bases lay between the germline ends. The CDR3 is 12 amino acids.

The chain links TRBV6-1 to TRBJ2-1; 8 positions agree with TRBD2. This CDR3 has 12 residues. The germline V gene has CDR1 MNHNS and CDR2 SASEGT. J lost 14 bases, V lost 8 bases, and 11 bases had no gene match. The CDR3 DNA is TGTGCCAGCTCTGCCGGGGGGGGGCCGGAGTTCTTC. Its translation is CASSAGGGPEFF.

The chain couples TRBV29-1 to TRBJ2-7; D may be TRBD1 or TRBD2 (5 bases each). The CDR3 spans 11 residues. In germline, CDR1 is SQVTM, CDR2 ANQGSEA. V lost 3 bases and J 4 bases, leaving 7 bases between the germline ends. Written as DNA, the CDR3 is TGCAGCGTTGATTGGGGGTACGAGCAGTACTTC. Translating it yields CSVDWGYEQYF.

Remarks on this clonotype: A much more abundant neighbour one base away suggests this may be a read error. The chain employs TRBV7-2 and TRBJ2-3; D not resolved. The CDR3 extends over 18 amino acids. The V and J ends lost 6 bases and 0 bases respectively, with 22 bases between them. In germline, CDR1 is SGHTA, CDR2 FQGNSA. The CDR3 sequence is CASRPSDPLVSSTDTQYF. In nucleotides, the CDR3 is TGTGCCAGCAGACCGTCGGATCCACTTGTGTCTAGCACAGATACGCAGTATTTT.

This clonotype was seen at least ten times. The rearrangement joins TRBV29-1 to TRBJ1-2, with D unresolved. V gave up 5 bases and J gave up 6 bases, with 1 base separating them. The CDR3 runs 8 residues. Germline V lookup: CDR1 SQVTM, CDR2 ANQGSEA. CDR3 nucleotides: TGCAGCGTTCATGGCTACACCTTC. This sequence encodes CSVHGYTF.

V gene TRBV25-1 combines with J gene TRBJ1-1; 8 nucleotides line up with TRBD1. Germline CDR1 MGHDK, CDR2 SYGVNS. The J segment lost 4 bases and the V segment lost 4 bases, leaving 2 bases of the junction unmatched. CDR3 length equals 13 residues. CDR3 bases: TGTGCCAGCAGTGCGACAGGGGCCACTGAAGCTTTCTTT. Translated: CASSATGATEAFF.

This rearrangement joins TRBV2 to TRBJ2-2; D uncertain. The CDR3 covers 11 residues. Germline assignment: CDR1 SNHLY and CDR2 FYNNEI. The V and J ends lost 8 bases and 8 bases respectively, with 9 bases between them. CDR3 bases: TGTGCCAGCCGGCGGCTGGGGGAGCTGTTTTTT. Protein: CASRRLGELFF. The full variable domain, in which reference TRBV2 and TRBJ2-2 provide the parts outside the CDR3, is EPEVTQTPSHQVTQMGQEVILRCVPISNHLYFYWYRQILGQKVEFLVSFYNNEISEKSEIFDDQFSVERPDGSNFTLKIRSTKLEDSAMYFCASRRLGELFFGEGSRLTVL.

This clonotype was counted ten times or more. The chain combines TRBV12-5 with TRBJ1-1, with no clear D. Trimming removed 1 base from V and 1 base from J, with 4 bases in between. The germline V gene encodes CDR1 LGHNT and CDR2 FRNRAP. CDR3 length: 13 amino acids. CDR3 region: CASGLGGNTEAFF. CDR3 nucleotides: TGTGCTAGTGGTTTGGGGGGGAACACTGAAGCTTTCTTT.

The gene calls are TRBV7-9 and TRBJ1-1; TRBD1 matches at 8 bases. The germline gives CDR1 SEHNR, CDR2 FQNEAQ (reference sequence). The junction had 9 bases not matched to a gene; V was cut back by 3 bases and J by 0 bases. The CDR3 is made up of 17 amino acids. The CDR3 DNA reads as TGTGCCAGCAGCTTGGACAGGGATGTTTGGATGAACACTGAAGCTTTCTTT. Residues: CASSLDRDVWMNTEAFF.